The 32 T cell receptor beta chains presented below share a single source sample, sequenced in a study of blood T cell repertoires in COVID-19. Generated by immunoSEQ multiplex PCR, the TCRdb table keeps only in-frame clones and is missing some. The table lists 200,000 to 250,000 clones, almost 85% of them singletons. Material for sequencing was PBMCs or T cells enriched from blood (not recorded which). The receptors come from a man between 40 and 49 years old who had recovered from COVID-19.

This CDR3 is CASSLQGSYHGYTF. The DNA for the CDR3 is TGTGCCAGCAGCTTGCAGGGCTCTTACCATGGCTACACCTTC. The chain has TRBV5-4 and TRBJ1-2; tentatively, D is TRBD1 (5 bases). Trimming left V 1 base short and J 6 bases short, with 13 bases between. Germline loops: CDR1 SGHNT, CDR2 YYREEE (reference sequence). The CDR3 runs 14 residues. Filled out from reference TRBV5-4 and TRBJ1-2, the complete variable domain reads ETGVTQSPTHLIKTRGQQVTLRCSSQSGHNTVSWYQQALGQGPQFIFQYYREEENGRGNFPPRFSGLQFPNYSSELNVNALELDDSALYLCASSLQGSYHGYTFGSGTRLTVV.

The genes are TRBV11-2 and TRBJ2-7; D perhaps matches TRBD1 (5 bases). The CDR3 length is 13 residues. Looked up from germline, CDR1 is SGHAT and CDR2 is FQNNGV. The V gene lost 2 bases and the J gene lost 3 bases, with 8 bases spanning the gap. The CDR3 loop reads CASSLSRDYEQYF. CDR3 DNA: TGTGCCAGCAGCTTAAGCAGGGACTACGAGCAGTACTTC.

The chain recombines TRBV7-2 with TRBJ2-7; D remains unclear. This CDR3 spans 14 amino acids. Between the trimmed V and J ends, which lost 5 bases and 3 bases, there was a span of 14 bases. The germline CDR1 and CDR2 sequences are SGHTA and FQGNSA. The CDR3 coding sequence is TGTGCCAGCAGCCCCGGCAGGTTATACTACGAGCAGTACTTC. As protein: CASSPGRLYYEQYF.

The chain combines TRBV24-1 with TRBJ1-2; D is possibly TRBD1 (6 bases). The length of the CDR3 is 13 residues. Germline CDR1 is KGHDR and CDR2 is SFDVKD. V was cut by 4 bases and J by 3 bases, with 8 bases left in between. The CDR3 is CATSEQGYYGYTF. In DNA, the CDR3 is TGTGCCACCAGTGAACAGGGTTACTATGGCTACACCTTC.

The chain carries TRBV7-9 and TRBJ1-1, with D possibly TRBD1 on 6 matching bases. Germline V lookup: CDR1 SEHNR, CDR2 FQNEAQ (reference sequence). Trimming cost V 3 bases and J 1 base, with 9 bases left between them. This CDR3 has 14 residues. The CDR3 sequence is CASSLRGQNTEAFF. The CDR3 DNA reads TGTGCCAGCAGCTTGCGGGGGCAGAACACTGAAGCTTTCTTT. The entire variable domain, with the rest obtained from reference TRBV7-9 and TRBJ1-1, is as follows: DTGVSQNPRHKITKRGQNVTFRCDPISEHNRLYWYRQTLGQGPEFLTYFQNEAQLEKSRLLSDRFSAERPKGSFSTLEIQRTEQGDSAMYLCASSLRGQNTEAFFGQGTRLTVV.

V usage is TRBV19 and J usage is TRBJ2-3; 7 bases line up with TRBD1. With 5 bases clipped from V and 2 bases from J, the junction kept 10 bases outside the gene matches. This CDR3 is built from 16 residues. Germline V CDR1 and CDR2: LNHDA, SQIVND (reference sequence). The CDR3 coding sequence is TGTGCCAGTAGTCTATGGACAGGTCTCGACACAGATACGCAGTATTTT. Amino acids: CASSLWTGLDTDTQYF.

V gene TRBV9 combines with J gene TRBJ2-1; 9 bases agree with TRBD1. CDR3 length: 15 residues. J gave up 9 bases and V 5 bases, and 12 bases lay outside the gene matches. CDR1 is SGDLS, CDR2 YYNGEE, per germline. The CDR3: CASSSTGGSASEQFF. DNA of the CDR3: TGTGCCAGCAGTTCGACAGGGGGTTCCGCGAGTGAGCAGTTCTTC.

The chain has TRBV12-3 or TRBV12-4 and TRBJ1-2, with a tentative D call TRBD1 (5 bases). This CDR3 has 12 amino acids. V lost 8 bases to trimming and J lost 5 bases, with 12 bases between them. The CDR3 sequence is CASGPRQYGYTF. CDR3 in DNA: TGTGCCAGCGGCCCCAGACAGTATGGCTACACCTTC.

This clone counts as large. The chain has TRBV5-1 and TRBJ1-2; D possibly corresponds to TRBD1 (6 bases). V lost 3 bases to trimming and J lost 4 bases, with 10 bases between them. There are 13 residues in the CDR3. Germline V gene data show CDR1 as SGHRS and CDR2 as YFSETQ. Written as DNA, the CDR3 is TGCGCCAGCAGCTGGGACAAGAGCTATGGCTACACCTTC. It yields the protein CASSWDKSYGYTF.

The rearrangement uses TRBV27 and TRBJ2-7, with 7 bases that match TRBD1. The V segment lost 6 bases and the J segment 4 bases; nucleotides outside the gene matches: 3. Germline assignment: CDR1 MNHEY and CDR2 SMNVEV (reference sequence). The CDR3 consists of 12 residues. The DNA for the CDR3 is TGTGCCAGCAGCCCGACAGGGTACGAGCAGTACTTC. Translated, it gives CASSPTGYEQYF.

This sequence joins TRBV2 and TRBJ1-5; D is unclear. V was pared by 8 bases and J by 2 bases, with 13 bases between. The CDR3 is made up of 14 amino acids. The germline V gene has CDR1 SNHLY and CDR2 FYNNEI. DNA of the CDR3: TGTGCCAGCTCACGGGGAAGGGGCAATCAGCCCCAGCATTTT. Its translation: CASSRGRGNQPQHF.

This clone has more than one count but fewer than ten. Compared with germline, one end of the junction differs, possibly owing to a read error. This rearrangement joins TRBV18 to TRBJ2-2; possible D gene TRBD2, 6 bases. From germline, CDR1 is KGHSH and CDR2 LQKENI. CDR3 length: 15 residues. As DNA, the CDR3 is TGTGCCAGCTCAACACCGGGGAGGTCCACCGGGGAGCTGTTTTTT. Amino acid sequence: CASSTPGRSTGELFF.

The chain uses TRBV28 and TRBJ2-3; 7 nucleotides agree with TRBD1. This CDR3 contains 16 residues. Germline-derived CDR1 and CDR2 are MDHEN and SYDVKM. Trimming cost V 2 bases and J 1 base; bases outside gene matches: 6. DNA for the CDR3: TGTGCCAGCAGTTTACTCTCAGGGGGAGGCACAGATACGCAGTATTTT. This gives the protein CASSLLSGGGTDTQYF. The full variable domain, with the rest looked up from reference TRBV28 and TRBJ2-3, is DVKVTQSSRYLVKRTGEKVFLECVQDMDHENMFWYRQDPGLGLRLIYFSYDVKMKEKGDIPEGYSVSREKKERFSLILESASTNQTSMYLCASSLLSGGGTDTQYFGPGTRLTVL.

This clone was seen a few times. The same CDR3 also results from other DNA sequences found in this sample. The chain combines TRBV5-1 with TRBJ1-3; D gene ambiguous. The CDR3 has 14 amino acids. Germline V gene lookup returns CDR1 SGHRS and CDR2 YFSETQ. Trimming cost V 2 bases and J 0 bases, with 6 bases left between them. For the CDR3, the DNA is TGCGCCAGCAGCTTCTCGGGCTCTGGAAACACCATATATTTT. Translated, it gives CASSFSGSGNTIYF.

The chain links TRBV19 to TRBJ2-2; 9 bases map to TRBD2. Germline V gives CDR1 LNHDA, CDR2 SQIVND (reference sequence). The CDR3 extends over 16 amino acids. The J segment lost 3 bases and the V segment lost 7 bases, leaving 9 bases of the junction unmatched. The CDR3 protein is CASTPRGGRDTGELFF. Written as DNA, the CDR3 is TGTGCCAGTACCCCCCGGGGCGGGAGGGACACCGGGGAGCTGTTTTTT.

The genes are TRBV2 and TRBJ2-1, with TRBD2 identical over 12 bases. V shed 6 bases, J shed 6 bases, and the junction held 12 bases outside the gene matches. Germline lookup yields CDR1 SNHLY and CDR2 FYNNEI. CDR3 length equals 17 residues. This chain's CDR3 is CASRRQRLAGDLNEQFF. The CDR3, as DNA: TGTGCCAGCAGGCGACAGAGACTAGCGGGAGATCTCAATGAGCAGTTCTTC.

The chain uses TRBV7-3 and TRBJ2-3; D is perhaps TRBD2 (5 bases). The V gene's germline CDR1 is SGHTA and CDR2 FQGTGA. The CDR3 runs 13 residues. V was trimmed by 4 bases and J by 10 bases, leaving 15 bases between them. The CDR3 sequence is CASSSGLYQAQYF. CDR3 DNA: TGTGCCAGCAGCTCCGGACTTTATCAGGCGCAGTATTTT.

V is TRBV7-9 and J is TRBJ1-1, with a weak D call TRBD1 (6 bases). The V end was cut by 5 bases, the J end by 4 bases, with 11 bases between. The CDR3 is 13 residues long. Germline V gene lookup returns CDR1 SEHNR and CDR2 FQNEAQ (reference sequence). DNA of the CDR3: TGTGCCAGCAGCCGGGGGGGCCCCACTGAAGCTTTCTTT. It codes for CASSRGGPTEAFF.

This sequence joins TRBV19 and TRBJ1-5; no reliable D call. With 1 base removed from V and 2 bases from J, the gap between germline ends came to 6 bases. CDR1 is LNHDA, CDR2 SQIVND, per germline (reference sequence). CDR3 length equals 14 residues. This chain's CDR3 is CASSIVGGNQPQHF. The CDR3 DNA reads as TGTGCCAGTAGTATAGTCGGAGGCAATCAGCCCCAGCATTTT.

This chain joins TRBV24-1 and TRBJ1-5; D gene ambiguous. Looked up from germline, CDR1 is KGHDR and CDR2 is SFDVKD. CDR3 length equals 13 residues. V gave up 0 bases and J gave up 7 bases, with 6 bases separating them. CDR3: CATSDLGLQPQHF. DNA of the CDR3: TGTGCCACCAGTGATTTGGGCCTCCAGCCCCAGCATTTT.

The chain recombines TRBV28 with TRBJ2-7, with D perhaps TRBD1 (6 bases). Trimming stripped 6 bases from V and 3 bases from J, with 12 bases between. Germline V gene lookup returns CDR1 MDHEN and CDR2 SYDVKM. The CDR3 length is 13 residues. The CDR3 region is CASSLGHNYEQYF. As DNA, the CDR3 is TGTGCCAGCAGCCTGGGACACAACTACGAGCAGTACTTC.

This chain connects TRBV28 to TRBJ1-4, with 9 bases identical to TRBD1. From germline, CDR1 is MDHEN and CDR2 SYDVKM. Unmatched junction bases numbered 3, after V lost 4 bases and J lost 6 bases. CDR3 size: 14 residues. This CDR3 reads CASSYRDRDEKLFF. CDR3 bases: TGTGCCAGCAGTTACCGGGACAGGGATGAAAAACTGTTTTTT.

V is TRBV2 and J is TRBJ2-5, with unresolved D. The germline CDR1 and CDR2 sequences are SNHLY and FYNNEI. With 7 bases removed from V and 5 bases from J, the gap between germline ends came to 20 bases. The CDR3 covers 15 residues. CDR3 sequence (DNA): TGTGCCAGCAACATACTTGACCTGGGCCGGGAGACCCAGTACTTC. It codes for CASNILDLGRETQYF.

This chain connects TRBV9 to TRBJ2-3; TRBD2 might be the D (5 bases). This CDR3 comprises 14 residues. Germline lookup yields CDR1 SGDLS and CDR2 YYNGEE. The germline V and J ends were trimmed by 1 base and 3 bases, with 9 bases remaining between them. CDR3 sequence reads: CASSVSGGTDTQYF. Written as DNA, the CDR3 is TGTGCCAGCAGCGTATCGGGCGGGACAGATACGCAGTATTTT.

This clone was detected a few times. The genes are TRBV29-1 and TRBJ2-7; no clear D gene. With 7 bases removed from V and 3 bases from J, the gap between germline ends came to 13 bases. CDR3 length: 12 residues. CDR1 is SQVTM and CDR2 is ANQGSEA in the germline V gene. The CDR3 region is CSAWSSNYEQYF. CDR3 coding DNA: TGCAGCGCATGGTCCTCTAACTACGAGCAGTACTTC.

This chain joins TRBV28 and TRBJ2-6; TRBD1 matches at 8 bases. Trimming cost V 6 bases and J 2 bases; bases outside gene matches: 15. The CDR3 consists of 19 residues. Per the germline V gene, CDR1 is MDHEN and CDR2 is SYDVKM. This chain's CDR3 is CASSVFTGTGPPGANVLTF. The CDR3 nucleotides are TGTGCCAGCAGCGTATTCACCGGGACAGGCCCCCCTGGGGCCAACGTCCTGACTTTC.

The V gene is TRBV28, the J gene TRBJ2-3, with 12 bases that match TRBD1. The CDR3 is 15 residues long. With 6 bases clipped from V and 4 bases from J, the junction kept 5 bases outside the gene matches. Germline loops: CDR1 MDHEN, CDR2 SYDVKM. The CDR3 here is CASREGQGAADTQYF. In DNA, the CDR3 is TGTGCCAGCAGGGAGGGACAGGGGGCGGCAGATACGCAGTATTTT.

The chain combines TRBV19 with TRBJ1-2; unclear D gene. Trimming shortened V by 6 bases and J by 3 bases, and 14 bases separated the two germline ends. This CDR3 contains 14 residues. CDR1 and CDR2 from the germline V gene are LNHDA and SQIVND (reference sequence). CDR3 residues: CASRFSGGYYGYTF. In DNA form, the CDR3 reads TGTGCCAGTAGGTTCTCGGGAGGCTACTATGGCTACACCTTC.

This chain links TRBV5-6 with TRBJ2-7; no reliable D call. CDR3 size: 13 residues. V was clipped by 4 bases and J by 4 bases, with 12 bases between them. CDR1 is SGHDT and CDR2 is YYEEEE in the germline V gene. The CDR3 loop reads CASSTVSIYEQYF. DNA of the CDR3: TGTGCCAGCAGCACGGTCTCTATTTACGAGCAGTACTTC.

The gene calls are TRBV7-2 and TRBJ2-1; tentatively, D is TRBD1 (6 bases). CDR1 and CDR2 from the germline V gene are SGHTA and FQGNSA. The V end lost 6 bases, the J end lost 4 bases, and 16 bases lay between the germline ends. This CDR3 region has 15 residues. The chain's CDR3 is CASSLQGTVYNEQFF. DNA of the CDR3: TGTGCCAGCAGTCTACAGGGAACCGTTTACAATGAGCAGTTCTTC.

This sequence joins TRBV29-1 and TRBJ1-5; D not certain. CDR1 is SQVTM, CDR2 ANQGSEA, per germline. The CDR3 contains 13 residues. Trimming cost V 4 bases and J 4 bases, with 11 bases left between them. CDR3 DNA: TGCAGCGTTGTTGCTCAGTCAAATCAGCCCCAGCATTTT. Translation: CSVVAQSNQPQHF.

This sequence joins TRBV19 and TRBJ2-3; 8 bases map to TRBD1. V trimming: 3 bases; J trimming: 7 bases; junction bases outside the gene matches: 3. The CDR3 totals 13 residues. CDR1 and CDR2 (germline): LNHDA, SQIVND (reference sequence). CDR3 in DNA: TGTGCCAGTAGTATGGACAGGGCTTATACGCAGTATTTT. As protein: CASSMDRAYTQYF.